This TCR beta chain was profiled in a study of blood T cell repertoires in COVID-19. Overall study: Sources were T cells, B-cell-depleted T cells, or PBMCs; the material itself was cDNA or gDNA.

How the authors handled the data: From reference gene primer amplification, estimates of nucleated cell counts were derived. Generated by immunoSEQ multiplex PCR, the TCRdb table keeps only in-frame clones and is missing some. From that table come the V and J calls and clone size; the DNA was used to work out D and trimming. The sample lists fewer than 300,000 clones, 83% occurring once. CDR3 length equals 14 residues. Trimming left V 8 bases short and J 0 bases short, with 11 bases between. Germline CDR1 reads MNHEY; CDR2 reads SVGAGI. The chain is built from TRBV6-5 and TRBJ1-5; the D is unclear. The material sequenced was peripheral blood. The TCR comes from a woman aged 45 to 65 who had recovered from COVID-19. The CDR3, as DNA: TGTGCCAGCGCCCCCCGAGGTAGCAATCAGCCCCAGCATTTT. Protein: CASAPRGSNQPQHF.